The rows below give T cell receptor beta chains drawn from one sample of a study of shared clonotypes between healthy human individuals. Some clones are missing from TCRdb's copy, which holds only in-frame ones; the method was immunoSEQ multiplex PCR. The profile covers roughly 2 million clones, with around 96% appearing a single time and around 1.1% taken by the ten largest. Sample: naive CD8+ T cells sorted from blood. The receptor source for this set is a man between 18 and 29 years old in good health. CDR3s leave out the opening cysteine and the closing phenylalanine or tryptophan.

TRBV10-3 AISWTEDPGTGELF
TRBV6-1 ASSGGAVSYNEQF
TRBV21-1 ASSKDWTRGIREGGELF
TRBV6-6 ASRPGQGYYGYT
TRBV7-6 ASSLGAYPGPSYEQY
TRBV5-4 ASSSLAGGNHEQY
TRBV7-2 ASSHYRENTGELF
TRBV29-1 SVEDVDLGGQLF
TRBV6-5 ASSYDREETQY
TRBV12-1 ASTLGTGELCNEQF
TRBV14 ASSHDGGAYEQY
TRBV4-1 ASSQQGSAGDEQY
TRBV10-3 ASSGGTTDTQY
TRBV7-9 ASSFTEGLNSPLH
TRBV15 ATSRDWATDTGELF
TRBV30 AWSVDSTDTQY
TRBV6-5 ASSYGLRAEQF
TRBV5-1 ASSLEGLAGADTQY
TRBV12-5 ASGQGLAGVTDTQY
TRBV4-3 ASSQGRSGYEQY
TRBV28 ASSPSPGTNQETQY
TRBV4-3 ASSQERRSGETQY
TRBV19 ASMDRAMNTEAF
TRBV4-1 ASSPLGDQQF
TRBV6-1 ASSADRSNYGYT
TRBV7-6 ASSLEWDSGNTIY
TRBV5-6 ASSPTQLFMNTEAF
TRBV10-2 ASSDEGAYEQY
TRBV2 ASSDEGREYHNEQF
TRBV7-9 ASSLAPTGEAYEQY
TRBV4-2 ASSQVPEPGGTEAF
TRBV7-9 ASSSIAGEGNEQF
TRBV28 ASSLGRQGYTEAF
TRBV9 ASSVGRSSYEQY
TRBV30 AWTGDRDFVISGYT
TRBV7-2 ASSLGGLPFNEKLF
TRBV6-1 ASSEWDLGALQETQY
TRBV29-1 SVELTYEQF
TRBV7-9 ASSPLAGEADTQY